The 2 T cell receptor beta chains in this list originate from one sample, sequenced in a study of post-analysis software for immune sequencing data. Study conclusions and caveats: Patients showed TRBV5-6, TRBV5-1 and TRBV20-1 among about five TRBV segments more frequent than in controls.

TCR beta cDNA libraries included unique molecular identifiers. TCRdb reprocessed the PCR reads with MiXCR, giving one entry per CDR3 protein. The profile shows roughly 200,000 distinct CDR3 sequences, 29% of them singletons. Antigens for these TCRs are unknown. Material for sequencing was blood. Every receptor here comes from a girl aged 2 to 17 with multiple sclerosis.

The sample holds a few counts of this clonotype. The chain employs TRBV4-2 and TRBJ2-5; D gene ambiguous. The CDR3 is 14 residues long. Germline V gives CDR1 LGHNA, CDR2 YNFKEQ. V was cut by 1 base and J by 4 bases, with 10 bases left in between. The DNA of the CDR3 is TGTGCCAGCAGCCAAGGGACCTGGGGAGAGACCCAGTACTTC. It yields the protein CASSQGTWGETQYF.

This clonotype was detected ten times or more. The V and J genes are TRBV7-2 and TRBJ2-5, with D hard to call. Germline values: CDR1 SGHTA, CDR2 FQGNSA. The CDR3 is made up of 16 amino acids. V was shortened by 1 base and J by 1 base, with 13 bases between the two germline ends. The CDR3 DNA is TGTGCCAGCAGCTTAGATGTTGGCCGGGTCCAAGAGACCCAGTACTTC. The encoded protein is CASSLDVGRVQETQYF.